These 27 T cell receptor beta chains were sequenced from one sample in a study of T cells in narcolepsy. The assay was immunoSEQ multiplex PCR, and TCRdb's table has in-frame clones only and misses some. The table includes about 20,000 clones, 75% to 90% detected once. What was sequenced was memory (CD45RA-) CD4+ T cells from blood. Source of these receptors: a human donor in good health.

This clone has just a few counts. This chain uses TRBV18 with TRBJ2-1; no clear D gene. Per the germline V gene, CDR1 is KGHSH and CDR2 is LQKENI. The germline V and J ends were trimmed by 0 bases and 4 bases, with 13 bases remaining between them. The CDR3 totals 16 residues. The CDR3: CASSPPSRKDYNEQFF. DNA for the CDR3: TGTGCCAGCTCACCACCCTCAAGAAAGGATTACAATGAGCAGTTCTTC.

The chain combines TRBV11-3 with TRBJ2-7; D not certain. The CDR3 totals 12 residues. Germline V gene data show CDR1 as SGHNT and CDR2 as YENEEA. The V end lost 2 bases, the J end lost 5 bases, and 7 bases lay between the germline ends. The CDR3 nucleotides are TGTGCCAGCAGCTTAAACAAGAACGAGCAGTACTTC. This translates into CASSLNKNEQYF.

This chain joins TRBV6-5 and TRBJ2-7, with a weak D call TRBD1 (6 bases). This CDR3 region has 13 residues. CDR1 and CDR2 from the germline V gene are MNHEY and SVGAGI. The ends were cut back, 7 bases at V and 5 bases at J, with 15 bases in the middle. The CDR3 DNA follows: TGTGCCAGCACTTTATCAGGGGTTGACGAGCAGTACTTC. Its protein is CASTLSGVDEQYF.

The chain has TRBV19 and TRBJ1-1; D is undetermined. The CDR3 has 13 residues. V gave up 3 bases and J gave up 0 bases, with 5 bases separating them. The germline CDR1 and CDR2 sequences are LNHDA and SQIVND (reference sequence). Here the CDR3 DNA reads TGTGCCAGTAGTATGAGTGTGAACACTGAAGCTTTCTTT. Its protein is CASSMSVNTEAFF.

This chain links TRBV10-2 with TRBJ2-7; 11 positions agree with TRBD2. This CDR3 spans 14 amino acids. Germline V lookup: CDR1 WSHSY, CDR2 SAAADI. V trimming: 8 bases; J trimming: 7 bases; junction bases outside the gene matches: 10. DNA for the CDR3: TGCGCCAGCGTAATAGCGGGAGGGCGTGGAGAGCAGTACTTC. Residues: CASVIAGGRGEQYF.

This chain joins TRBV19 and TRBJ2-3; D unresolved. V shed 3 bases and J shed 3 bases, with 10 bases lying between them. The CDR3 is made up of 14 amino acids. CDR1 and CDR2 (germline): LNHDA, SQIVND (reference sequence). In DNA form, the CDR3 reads TGTGCCAGTAGTATGTGGGGTACGACAGATACGCAGTATTTT. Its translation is CASSMWGTTDTQYF.

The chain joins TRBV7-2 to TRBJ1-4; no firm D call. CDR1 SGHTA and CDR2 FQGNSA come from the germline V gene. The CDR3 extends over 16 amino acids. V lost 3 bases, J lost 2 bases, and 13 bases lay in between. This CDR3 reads CASSFDRGRTNEKLFF. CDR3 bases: TGTGCCAGCAGCTTTGACCGCGGCCGCACTAATGAAAAACTGTTTTTT.

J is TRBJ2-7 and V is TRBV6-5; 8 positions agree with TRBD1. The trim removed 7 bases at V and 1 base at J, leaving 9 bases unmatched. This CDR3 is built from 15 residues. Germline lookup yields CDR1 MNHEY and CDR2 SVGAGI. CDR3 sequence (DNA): TGTGCCAGCACTTCCAAAGGGACAGGATCCTACGAGCAGTACTTC. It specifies CASTSKGTGSYEQYF.

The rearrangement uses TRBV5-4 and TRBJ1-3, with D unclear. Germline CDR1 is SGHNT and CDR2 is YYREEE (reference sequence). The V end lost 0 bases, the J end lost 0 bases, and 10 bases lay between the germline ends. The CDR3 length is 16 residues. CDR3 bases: TGTGCCAGCAGCTTGGGTACCGGGAGCTCTGGAAACACCATATATTTT. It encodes CASSLGTGSSGNTIYF.

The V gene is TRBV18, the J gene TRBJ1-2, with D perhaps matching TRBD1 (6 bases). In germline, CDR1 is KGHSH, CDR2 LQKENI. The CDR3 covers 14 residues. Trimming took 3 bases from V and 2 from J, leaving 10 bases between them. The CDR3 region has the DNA TGTGCCAGCTCACCCGGACAGCAAAACTATGGCTACACCTTC. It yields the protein CASSPGQQNYGYTF.

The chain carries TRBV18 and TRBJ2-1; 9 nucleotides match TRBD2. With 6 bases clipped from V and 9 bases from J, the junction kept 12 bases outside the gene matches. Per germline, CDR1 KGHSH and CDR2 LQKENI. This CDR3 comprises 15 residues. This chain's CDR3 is CASSSEHSGGSEQFF. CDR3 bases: TGTGCCAGCTCGTCCGAACATAGCGGGGGCAGTGAGCAGTTCTTC.

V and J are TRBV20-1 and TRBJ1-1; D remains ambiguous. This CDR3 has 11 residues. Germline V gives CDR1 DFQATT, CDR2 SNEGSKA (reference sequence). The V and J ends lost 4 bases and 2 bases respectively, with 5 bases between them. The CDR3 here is CSAKYNTEAFF. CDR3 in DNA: TGCAGTGCTAAGTATAACACTGAAGCTTTCTTT.

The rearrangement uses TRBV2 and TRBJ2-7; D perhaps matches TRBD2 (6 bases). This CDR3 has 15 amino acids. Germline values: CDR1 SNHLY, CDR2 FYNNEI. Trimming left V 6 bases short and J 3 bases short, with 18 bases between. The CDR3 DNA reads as TGTGCCAGCAGCAAATTTCGGGACTTGGACTACGAGCAGTACTTC. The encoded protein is CASSKFRDLDYEQYF. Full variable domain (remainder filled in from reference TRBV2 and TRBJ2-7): EPEVTQTPSHQVTQMGQEVILRCVPISNHLYFYWYRQILGQKVEFLVSFYNNEISEKSEIFDDQFSVERPDGSNFTLKIRSTKLEDSAMYFCASSKFRDLDYEQYFGPGTRLTVT.

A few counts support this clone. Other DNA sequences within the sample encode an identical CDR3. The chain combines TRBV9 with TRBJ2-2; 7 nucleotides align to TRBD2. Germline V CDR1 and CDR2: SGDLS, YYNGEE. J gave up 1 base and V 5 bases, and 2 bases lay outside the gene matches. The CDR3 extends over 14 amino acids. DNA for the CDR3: TGTGCCAGCAGGCTAGCGGTGAACACCGGGGAGCTGTTTTTT. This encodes CASRLAVNTGELFF.

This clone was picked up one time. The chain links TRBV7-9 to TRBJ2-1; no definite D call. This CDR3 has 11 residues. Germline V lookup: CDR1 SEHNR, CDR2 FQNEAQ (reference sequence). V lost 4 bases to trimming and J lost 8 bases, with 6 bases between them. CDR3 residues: CASSSVHEQFF. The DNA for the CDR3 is TGTGCCAGCAGCTCAGTCCATGAGCAGTTCTTC.

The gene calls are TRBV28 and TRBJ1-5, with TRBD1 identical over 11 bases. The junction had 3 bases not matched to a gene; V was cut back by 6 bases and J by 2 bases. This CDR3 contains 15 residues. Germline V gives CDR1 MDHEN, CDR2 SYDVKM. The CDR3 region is CASRPGQGGNQPQHF. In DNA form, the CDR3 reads TGTGCCAGCAGACCGGGACAGGGGGGCAATCAGCCCCAGCATTTT.

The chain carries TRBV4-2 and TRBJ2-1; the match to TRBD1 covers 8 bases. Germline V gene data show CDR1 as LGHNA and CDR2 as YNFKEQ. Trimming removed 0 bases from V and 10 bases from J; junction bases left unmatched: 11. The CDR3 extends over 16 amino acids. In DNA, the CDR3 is TGTGCCAGCAGCCAAGAATTGTCCAGGGGGCCAGGAGAGCAGTTCTTC. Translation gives CASSQELSRGPGEQFF.

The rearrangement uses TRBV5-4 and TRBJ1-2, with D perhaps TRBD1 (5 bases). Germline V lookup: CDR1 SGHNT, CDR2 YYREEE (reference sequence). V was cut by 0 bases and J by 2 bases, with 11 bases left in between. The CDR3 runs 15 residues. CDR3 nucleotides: TGTGCCAGCAGCTTGGGAGGGGCGGCAAACTATGGCTACACCTTC. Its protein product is CASSLGGAANYGYTF.

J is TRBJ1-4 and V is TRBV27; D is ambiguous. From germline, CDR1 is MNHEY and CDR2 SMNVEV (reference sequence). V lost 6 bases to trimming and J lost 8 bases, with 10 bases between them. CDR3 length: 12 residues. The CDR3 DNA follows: TGTGCCAGCAGGGGCCTGGGGGAAAAACTGTTTTTT. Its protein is CASRGLGEKLFF.

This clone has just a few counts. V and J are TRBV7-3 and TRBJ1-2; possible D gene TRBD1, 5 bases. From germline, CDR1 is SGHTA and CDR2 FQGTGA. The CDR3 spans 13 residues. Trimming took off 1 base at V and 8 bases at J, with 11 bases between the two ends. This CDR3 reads CASSLMGTHGYTF. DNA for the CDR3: TGTGCCAGCAGCTTAATGGGGACTCACGGCTACACCTTC.

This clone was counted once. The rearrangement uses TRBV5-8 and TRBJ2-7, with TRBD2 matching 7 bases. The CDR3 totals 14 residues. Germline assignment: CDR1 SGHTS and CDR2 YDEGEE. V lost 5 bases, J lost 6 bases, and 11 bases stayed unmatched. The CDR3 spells CASSWSGARPEQYF. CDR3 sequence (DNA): TGTGCCAGCAGTTGGAGCGGGGCTAGGCCCGAGCAGTACTTC.

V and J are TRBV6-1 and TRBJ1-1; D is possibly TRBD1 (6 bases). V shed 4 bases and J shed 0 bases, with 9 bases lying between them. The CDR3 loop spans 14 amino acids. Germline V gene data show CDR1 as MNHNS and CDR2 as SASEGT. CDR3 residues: CASSGTAMNTEAFF. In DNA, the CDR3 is TGTGCCAGCAGTGGGACAGCAATGAACACTGAAGCTTTCTTT.

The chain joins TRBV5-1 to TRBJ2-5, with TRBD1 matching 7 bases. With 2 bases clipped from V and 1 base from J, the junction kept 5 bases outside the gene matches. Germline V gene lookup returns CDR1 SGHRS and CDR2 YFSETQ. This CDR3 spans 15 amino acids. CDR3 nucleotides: TGCGCCAGCAGCTTACGCCCAGGGGGCCAAGAGACCCAGTACTTC. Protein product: CASSLRPGGQETQYF.

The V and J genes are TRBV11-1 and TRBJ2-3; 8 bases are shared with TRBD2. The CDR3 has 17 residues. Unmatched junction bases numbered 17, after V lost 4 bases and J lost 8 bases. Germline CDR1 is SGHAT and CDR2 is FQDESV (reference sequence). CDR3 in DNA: TGTGCCAGCAGCTCACCCAAGGCGGGAGGCGCCCGGGGTACGCAGTATTTT. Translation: CASSSPKAGGARGTQYF.

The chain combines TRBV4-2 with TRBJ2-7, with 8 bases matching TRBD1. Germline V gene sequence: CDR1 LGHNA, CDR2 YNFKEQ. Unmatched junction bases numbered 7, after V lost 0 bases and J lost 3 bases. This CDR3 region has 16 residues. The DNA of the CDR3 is TGTGCCAGCAGCCAAGAAGCGACAGGGGCCCTCTACGAGCAGTACTTC. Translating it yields CASSQEATGALYEQYF.

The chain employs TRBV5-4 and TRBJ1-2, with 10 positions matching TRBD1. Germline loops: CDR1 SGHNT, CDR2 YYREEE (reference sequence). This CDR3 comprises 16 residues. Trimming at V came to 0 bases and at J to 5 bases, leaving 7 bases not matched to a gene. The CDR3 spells CASSLGDRGNIYGYTF. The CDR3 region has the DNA TGTGCCAGCAGCTTGGGGGACAGGGGAAACATTTATGGCTACACCTTC.

This CDR3 reads CASSQIWTGGRETQYF. The CDR3 region has the DNA TGCGCCAGCAGCCAAATCTGGACAGGGGGCAGAGAGACCCAGTACTTC. The J gene is TRBJ2-5, the V gene TRBV4-3, with 11 nucleotides matching TRBD1. J lost 4 bases, V lost 2 bases, and 6 bases had no gene match. From germline, CDR1 is LGHNA and CDR2 YSLEER. CDR3 length: 16 residues.